The 10 T cell receptor beta chains given below trace back to one sample, sequenced in a study of radiotherapy plus CTLA-4 blockade in lung cancer. Clones were read by immunoSEQ multiplex PCR, and TCRdb kept only the in-frame ones, dropping some. This table holds roughly 66,000 clones, over 80% found once. This specimen consisted of peripheral blood, obtained from a patient treated with radiotherapy plus ipilimumab. The origin of the receptors is a human donor with non-small cell lung cancer who had a partial response to radiotherapy plus ipilimumab.

The J gene is TRBJ1-3, the V gene TRBV11-2; 7 nucleotides align to TRBD1. Per the germline V gene, CDR1 is SGHAT and CDR2 is FQNNGV. J was trimmed by 1 base and V by 5 bases; bases with no gene match: 5. There are 15 residues in the CDR3. This CDR3 reads CASSIGTVSGNTIYF. The CDR3 nucleotides read TGTGCCAGCAGCATCGGGACAGTTTCTGGAAACACCATATATTTT. Full variable domain (rest looked up from reference TRBV11-2 and TRBJ1-3): EAGVAQSPRYKIIEKRQSVAFWCNPISGHATLYWYQQILGQGPKLLIQFQNNGVVDDSQLPKDRFSAERLKGVDSTLKIQPAKLEDSAVYLCASSIGTVSGNTIYFGEGSWLTVV.

The rearrangement uses TRBV15 and TRBJ2-7, with 7 positions matching TRBD2. Germline V gene lookup returns CDR1 LNHNV and CDR2 YYDKDF (reference sequence). Trimming at V came to 0 bases and at J to 0 bases, leaving 11 bases not matched to a gene. The CDR3 loop spans 18 amino acids. The CDR3 nucleotides read TGTGCCACCAGCAGAGATGGCCCTGGGAGCGGGAACTCCTACGAGCAGTACTTC. Translated, it gives CATSRDGPGSGNSYEQYF.

The CDR3 coding sequence is TGTGCCAGCAGCTTAGTGAGTACAGGCACAGATACGCAGTATTTT. It encodes CASSLVSTGTDTQYF. The V gene is TRBV7-9, the J gene TRBJ2-3; no clear D gene. This CDR3 contains 15 residues. Germline CDR1 is SEHNR and CDR2 is FQNEAQ (reference sequence). Trimming took 1 base from V and 1 from J, leaving 9 bases between them.

The chain is built from TRBV5-1 and TRBJ2-5, with 7 bases lining up with TRBD2. Germline values: CDR1 SGHRS, CDR2 YFSETQ. Unmatched junction bases numbered 7, after V lost 1 base and J lost 4 bases. The CDR3 consists of 15 residues. This chain's CDR3 is CASSLNAGVRETQYF. In nucleotides, the CDR3 is TGCGCCAGCAGCTTGAACGCGGGAGTAAGAGAGACCCAGTACTTC.

The chain employs TRBV30 and TRBJ1-5; D unresolved. The V gene lost 3 bases and the J gene lost 0 bases, with 15 bases spanning the gap. CDR3 size: 16 residues. Germline lookup yields CDR1 GTSNPN and CDR2 SVGIG (reference sequence). Written as DNA, the CDR3 is TGTGCCTGGAGCGCGGAGGGATTTTATAGCAATCAGCCCCAGCATTTT. It translates to CAWSAEGFYSNQPQHF.

The chain is built from TRBV10-1 and TRBJ2-3; 9 bases fit TRBD2. The J segment lost 5 bases and the V segment lost 8 bases, leaving 11 bases of the junction unmatched. The CDR3 is made up of 15 amino acids. Germline V gene lookup returns CDR1 WNHNN and CDR2 SYGVQD (reference sequence). CDR3 coding DNA: TGCGCCAGCTCACTTGGGACTAGCTCTCTAGATACGCAGTATTTT. It codes for CASSLGTSSLDTQYF.

This clone appeared once. The chain combines TRBV18 with TRBJ2-4; D may be TRBD2 (6 bases). This CDR3 has 15 residues. V lost 0 bases and J lost 6, with 12 bases in between. Germline CDR1 is KGHSH and CDR2 is LQKENI. The CDR3 protein is CASSPPYQGGNIQYF. CDR3 in DNA: TGTGCCAGCTCACCACCGTACCAGGGAGGAAACATTCAGTACTTC.

The chain couples TRBV7-2 to TRBJ1-1; D call uncertain. The CDR3 loop spans 15 amino acids. Trimming stripped 1 base from V and 1 base from J, with 10 bases between. Germline V CDR1 and CDR2: SGHTA, FQGNSA. CDR3 nucleotides: TGTGCCAGCAGCTTAGTGGGAGGGAGGAACACTGAAGCTTTCTTT. The encoded protein is CASSLVGGRNTEAFF.

The chain couples TRBV28 to TRBJ1-4; tentatively, D is TRBD1 (5 bases). CDR3 length: 18 residues. The germline V gene encodes CDR1 MDHEN and CDR2 SYDVKM. The V and J ends lost 2 bases and 3 bases respectively, with 19 bases between them. DNA of the CDR3: TGTGCCAGCAGTTTAAATCTCAGGGCAGGGCTGTCTAATGAAAAACTGTTTTTT. This encodes CASSLNLRAGLSNEKLFF.

The gene calls are TRBV10-3 and TRBJ2-7; TRBD2 agrees at 8 bases. V lost 0 bases to trimming and J lost 0 bases; unmatched junction nucleotides: 1. This CDR3 contains 15 residues. Germline CDR1 ENHRY, CDR2 SYGVKD. The CDR3 DNA is TGTGCCATCAGTGAGTCGAGCGGGAGCTCCTACGAGCAGTACTTC. This codes for CAISESSGSSYEQYF.